The rows below give T cell receptor beta chains drawn from one sample of a study of OX40 agonist ivuxolimab in advanced cancers. TCRdb's table, derived via immunoSEQ multiplex PCR, lists solely in-frame clones and lacks some. The repertoire holds tens of thousands of clones, with 85% to 95% as singletons. The sample in question was CD4+ or CD8+ T cells sorted from blood, obtained in a trial of the OX40 agonist ivuxolimab. All receptors derive from an adult with an advanced solid tumor such as melanoma, head and neck, liver or kidney cancer. The CDR3 runs from the conserved cysteine through the conserved F or W. Fields, in order: J gene, clone size, V gene, D gene, CDR3 DNA, CDR3 protein. D genes are given only for firm matches. Clone size is shown for a subset of rows, as once, few, many or a class of expanded clone.

TRBJ2-2 few TRBV7-3 . TGTGCCAGCAGCACCGACACTGGCGGCCCCGGGGAGCTGTTTTTT CASSTDTGGPGELFF
TRBJ1-2 . TRBV29-1 . TGCAGCGTTCAAAGGAACTATGGCTACACCTTC CSVQRNYGYTF
TRBJ2-7 . TRBV7-9 TRBD2 TGTGCCAGCAGCCCGGGACTAGCGGGAGAGTACGAGCAGTACTTC CASSPGLAGEYEQYF
TRBJ2-5 . TRBV7-3 TRBD1 TGTGCCAGCAGCCGCTCAAGGGACAGGGGAGAAGAGACCCAGTACTTC CASSRSRDRGEETQYF
TRBJ1-2 once TRBV15 . TGTGCCACCAGCAGAGATCCGGGATTCCTCTATGGCTACACCTTC CATSRDPGFLYGYTF
TRBJ2-1 . TRBV27 . TGTGCCAGCAGTTTAGAGCGGTCCCTCCGTCAGTTCTTC CASSLERSLRQFF
TRBJ2-1 . TRBV5-1 TRBD2 TGCGCCAGCAGCTTGGTGTTAGCGGGGAACTACAATGAGCAGTTCTTC CASSLVLAGNYNEQFF
TRBJ2-3 . TRBV7-2 . TGTGCCAGCAGCTTAGCGGGAGGAGTCACAGATACGCAGTATTTT CASSLAGGVTDTQYF
TRBJ2-3 . TRBV13 . TGTGCCAGCAGCTTAGGGTCGTTAGATACGCAGTATTTT CASSLGSLDTQYF
TRBJ2-7 . TRBV5-6 TRBD1 TGTGCCAGCAGCTTGTGGGGACAGTCGTTCCTCTCCTACGAGCAGTACTTC CASSLWGQSFLSYEQYF
TRBJ2-2 once TRBV5-1 . TGCGCCAGCAGCTCGACTCACGGGGCCGGGGAGCTGTTTTTT CASSSTHGAGELFF
TRBJ2-1 . TRBV9 TRBD2 TGTGCCAGCAGCACTAACGGACTAGCGGCCTACAATGAGCAGTTCTTC CASSTNGLAAYNEQFF
TRBJ2-5 . TRBV19 . TGTGCCAGTAGTATAGTATGGGGGGAGACCCAGTACTTC CASSIVWGETQYF
TRBJ2-2 . TRBV5-6 . TGTGCCAGCAGCTTCCAGGGAGAGCTGTTTTTT CASSFQGELFF
TRBJ2-5 . TRBV7-2 TRBD2 TGTGCCAGCAAGGTCCTAGCGGGAGGTGAAGAGACCCAGTACTTC CASKVLAGGEETQYF
TRBJ1-1 . TRBV25-1 . TGTGCCAGCCCGTCGGGAGCACGGAACACTGAAGCTTTCTTT CASPSGARNTEAFF
TRBJ1-4 . TRBV5-1 . TGCGCCAGCAGCCCCCGCCAGGGAGGGGAAAAACTGTTTTTT CASSPRQGGEKLFF
TRBJ1-5 once TRBV28 . TGTGCCAGCAGTTTAAAGCAGGGCGGGCAGCCCCAGCATTTT CASSLKQGGQPQHF
TRBJ2-1 once TRBV7-2 TRBD2 TGTGCCAGCAGCTTAGAACCGGCTAGCGGGATTCTTGAGCAGTTCTTC CASSLEPASGILEQFF
TRBJ1-5 . TRBV10-3 . TGTGCCATCAGTGTCGGGACACAACATCAGCCCCAGCATTTT CAISVGTQHQPQHF
TRBJ2-5 . TRBV29-1 . TGCAGCGTTGTCAGAGGTGGAGAGACCCAGTACTTC CSVVRGGETQYF
TRBJ2-3 . TRBV19 TRBD2 TGTGCCAGTAAACGGACTAGCGGGACCTCGGATACGCAGTATTTT CASKRTSGTSDTQYF
TRBJ1-1 . TRBV6-1 . TGTGCCAGCAGGGAACAGGGTGTGGGGAACACTGAAGCTTTCTTT CASREQGVGNTEAFF
TRBJ2-1 . TRBV6-1 TRBD2 TGTGCCAGCAGTGAAGCGGGAGGGTGGTCAGGTGAGCAGTTCTTC CASSEAGGWSGEQFF
TRBJ1-2 once TRBV30 . TGTGCCTGGACAGGGATCGGTGGGTATGGCTACACCTTC CAWTGIGGYGYTF
TRBJ2-3 . TRBV18 TRBD1 TGTGCCAGCTCAGACGGACAGGCGAGCACAGATACGCAGTATTTT CASSDGQASTDTQYF
TRBJ2-7 once TRBV5-1 TRBD2 TGCGCCAGCAGCTTATCCGGGACTAGCGCGACCGAGCAGTACTTC CASSLSGTSATEQYF
TRBJ1-5 . TRBV7-2 . TGTGCCAGCAGCCCTATGGGGGTCCGGAGTTTCAATCAGCCCCAGCATTTT CASSPMGVRSFNQPQHF
TRBJ1-5 few TRBV18 TRBD1 TGTGCCAGCTCGGTGTCCAGGGGGCTAGGTCAGCCCCAGCATTTT CASSVSRGLGQPQHF
TRBJ2-2 . TRBV18 . TGTGCCAGCTCACCAGTTGGGGACTCGAACACCGGGGAGCTGTTTTTT CASSPVGDSNTGELFF
TRBJ1-5 . TRBV18 . TGTGCCAGCTCACCTGACCGGGGGGGGCGTCAGCCCCAGCATTTT CASSPDRGGRQPQHF
TRBJ2-1 . TRBV7-3 TRBD2 TGTGCCAGCAGCTTGGTTAGCGGGAGGACCCGAGATGAGCAGTTCTTC CASSLVSGRTRDEQFF
TRBJ2-5 . TRBV6-5 . TGTGCCAGCAGTTACCGGAGTCTAGCTTGGGAGACCCAGTACTTC CASSYRSLAWETQYF
TRBJ2-7 . TRBV6-1 . TGTGCCAGCAGTGAATGGGGAGGCGAGCAGTACTTC CASSEWGGEQYF
TRBJ2-1 . TRBV4-2 . TGTGCCAGCAGCCAAGATTGGGCCTCGGGACTCCTCAATGAGCAGTTCTTC CASSQDWASGLLNEQFF
TRBJ1-1 . TRBV28 . TGTGCCAGCAGTTTGCCTACCCGGATCACTGAAGCTTTCTTT CASSLPTRITEAFF
TRBJ2-2 . TRBV5-1 TRBD1 TGCGCCAGCAGCCCGGACAGGGTCGTTGTCGGGGAGCTGTTTTTT CASSPDRVVVGELFF
TRBJ1-2 . TRBV4-1 TRBD1 TGCGCCAGCAGCCAAGCGACAGGGGGCTCCTATGGCTACACCTTC CASSQATGGSYGYTF
TRBJ2-5 . TRBV9 TRBD2 TGTGCCAGCAGCCCCCAAGCGGGAAGGGGAGAGACCCAGTACTTC CASSPQAGRGETQYF
TRBJ2-5 . TRBV6-6 . TGTGCCAGCAGTTACCCGGGGACCGAGACCCAGTACTTC CASSYPGTETQYF
TRBJ2-5 . TRBV6-5 . TGTGCCAGCAGTTATAATAGCGGATGGGGGGAGACCCAGTACTTC CASSYNSGWGETQYF
TRBJ1-2 . TRBV12-5 TRBD1 TGTGCTAGTGGTTTTATCAAAGGGACAGGGGATGGCTATGGCTACACCTTC CASGFIKGTGDGYGYTF
TRBJ2-7 . TRBV11-1 TRBD1 TGTGCCAGCAGCAGCTCAGGGACAGGCTCCTACGAGCAGTACTTC CASSSSGTGSYEQYF
TRBJ2-5 . TRBV7-3 TRBD2 TGTGCCAGCAGCAATAGCGGGACTGAGACCCAGTACTTC CASSNSGTETQYF
TRBJ2-7 . TRBV29-1 . TGCAGCGTACAGGGACAATCCTACGAGCAGTACTTC CSVQGQSYEQYF